This T cell receptor beta chain was identified during a study of blood T cell repertoires in COVID-19. About the study: Acute and convalescent COVID-19 specimens originated in the United States, Italy and Spain. T cells, B-cell-depleted T cells, or PBMCs provided the cDNA or gDNA that served as material.

How the authors handled the data: Scientists estimated how many nucleated cells there were by amplifying reference gene primers. Using immunoSEQ multiplex PCR, the repertoire was profiled, and TCRdb retains in-frame clones only, with some absent. V, J and clone size are those of that table, while D and trimming were read from the DNA. The table lists around 60,000 clones, about 90% of them singletons. V gave up 5 bases and J gave up 6 bases; unmatched junction bases: 7. Germline CDR1 SGHTA, CDR2 FQGTGA. The CDR3 extends over 15 amino acids. Input material: peripheral blood. The clonotype was recovered from a man in his sixties with active COVID-19. This sequence joins TRBV7-3 and TRBJ2-1; 10 nucleotides match TRBD2. Here the CDR3 DNA reads TGTGCCAGCAGCCCCCGGTCTAGCGGGGGCAATGAGCAGTTCTTC. It is translated as CASSPRSSGGNEQFF.